This T cell receptor (beta chain) was identified in a study of cytomegalovirus exposure and HLA in healthy donors. Primers: 60 Vbeta forward and 13 Jbeta reverse. Assay used: immunoSEQ multiplex PCR; TCRdb lists only in-frame clones, some missing. The sample yields a few hundred thousand clones, more than 85% seen once. This sequence originates from a young woman in good health and CMV-seronegative. The sequenced material came from PBMCs.

The DNA for the CDR3 is TGTGCCAGCAGCCCGGACAGGTACCAAGAGACCCAGTACTTC. Translation gives CASSPDRYQETQYF. V and J are TRBV7-2 and TRBJ2-5; TRBD1 matches 7 bases. Trimming removed 5 bases from V and 0 bases from J; junction bases left unmatched: 3. The germline gives CDR1 SGHTA, CDR2 FQGNSA. The CDR3 totals 14 residues.